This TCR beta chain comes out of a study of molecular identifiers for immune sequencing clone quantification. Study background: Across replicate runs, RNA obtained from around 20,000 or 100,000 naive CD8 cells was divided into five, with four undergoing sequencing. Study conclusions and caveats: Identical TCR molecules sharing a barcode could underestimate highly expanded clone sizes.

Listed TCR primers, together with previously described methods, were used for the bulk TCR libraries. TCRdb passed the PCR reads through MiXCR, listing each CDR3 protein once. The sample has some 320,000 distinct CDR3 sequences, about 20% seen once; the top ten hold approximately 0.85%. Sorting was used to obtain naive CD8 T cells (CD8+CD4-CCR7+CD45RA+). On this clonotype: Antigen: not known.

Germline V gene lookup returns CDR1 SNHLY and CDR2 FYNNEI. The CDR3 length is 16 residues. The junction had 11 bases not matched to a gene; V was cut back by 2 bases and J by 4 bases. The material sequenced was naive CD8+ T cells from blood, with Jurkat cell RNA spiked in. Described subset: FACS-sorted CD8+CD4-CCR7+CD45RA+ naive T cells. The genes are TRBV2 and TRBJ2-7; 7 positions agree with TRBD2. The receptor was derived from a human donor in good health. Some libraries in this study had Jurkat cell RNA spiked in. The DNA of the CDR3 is TGTGCCAGCAGTGAAAACCCTGGGGGGGGACGGTACGAGCAGTACTTC. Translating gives CASSENPGGGRYEQYF.